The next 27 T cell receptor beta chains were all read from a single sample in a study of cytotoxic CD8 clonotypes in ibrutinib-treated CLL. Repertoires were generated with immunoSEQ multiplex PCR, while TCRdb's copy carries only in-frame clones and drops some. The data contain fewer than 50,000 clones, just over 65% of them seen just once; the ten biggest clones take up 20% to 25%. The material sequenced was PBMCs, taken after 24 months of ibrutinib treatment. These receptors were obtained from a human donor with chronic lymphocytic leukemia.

CDR3: CASSAQGSYGYTF. In DNA form, the CDR3 reads TGTGCCAGCTCGGCACAGGGTTCCTATGGCTACACCTTC. The V call is TRBV18, the J call TRBJ1-2; weak D call: TRBD1 (6 bases). Germline assignment: CDR1 KGHSH and CDR2 LQKENI. V was clipped by 6 bases and J by 4 bases, with 12 bases between them. The CDR3 totals 13 residues.

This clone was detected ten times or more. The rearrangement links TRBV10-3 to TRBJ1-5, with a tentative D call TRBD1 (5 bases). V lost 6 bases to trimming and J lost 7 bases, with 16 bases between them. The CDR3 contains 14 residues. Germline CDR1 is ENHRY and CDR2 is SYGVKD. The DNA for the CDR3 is TGTGCCATCAGCTTGGAGGGGATAATGCAGCCCCAGCATTTT. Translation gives CAISLEGIMQPQHF.

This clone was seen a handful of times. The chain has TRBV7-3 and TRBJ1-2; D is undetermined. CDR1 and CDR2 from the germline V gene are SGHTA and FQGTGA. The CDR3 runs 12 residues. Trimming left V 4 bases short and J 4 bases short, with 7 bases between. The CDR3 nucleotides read TGTGCCAGCAGCTCGGGGATCTATGGCTACACCTTC. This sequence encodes CASSSGIYGYTF.

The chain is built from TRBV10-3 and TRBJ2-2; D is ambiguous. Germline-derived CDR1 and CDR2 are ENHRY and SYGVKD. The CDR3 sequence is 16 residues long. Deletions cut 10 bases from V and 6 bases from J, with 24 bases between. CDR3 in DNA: TGTGCCACATACAGCCCGGTACTTGGGCTCTCCGGGGAGCTGTTTTTT. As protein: CATYSPVLGLSGELFF.

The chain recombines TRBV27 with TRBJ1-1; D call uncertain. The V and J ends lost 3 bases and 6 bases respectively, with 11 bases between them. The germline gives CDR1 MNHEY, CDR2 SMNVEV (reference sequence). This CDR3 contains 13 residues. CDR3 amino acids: CASSFTATSEAFF. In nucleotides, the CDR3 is TGTGCCAGCAGTTTTACTGCTACTTCTGAAGCTTTCTTT.

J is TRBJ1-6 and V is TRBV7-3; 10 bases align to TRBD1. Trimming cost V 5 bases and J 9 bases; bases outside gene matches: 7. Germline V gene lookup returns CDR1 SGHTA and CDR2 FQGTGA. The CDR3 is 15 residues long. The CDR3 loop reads CASSQGQGIGSPLHF. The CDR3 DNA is TGTGCCAGCAGCCAGGGACAGGGGATTGGTTCACCCCTCCACTTT.

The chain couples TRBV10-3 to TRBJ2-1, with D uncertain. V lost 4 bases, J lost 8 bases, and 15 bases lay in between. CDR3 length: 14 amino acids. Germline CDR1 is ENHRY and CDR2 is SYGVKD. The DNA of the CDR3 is TGTGCCATCAGTGTTGGGTTTACCGGCGATGAGCAGTTCTTC. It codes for CAISVGFTGDEQFF.

In DNA, the CDR3 is TGCGCCAGCAGCGTCAGGGGGCGACCCGACGAGCAGTACTTC. Translating it yields CASSVRGRPDEQYF. The chain carries TRBV5-1 and TRBJ2-7; TRBD1 aligns across 8 bases. CDR3 length equals 14 residues. After removal of 4 bases from V and 5 bases from J, the junction contained 8 bases not matched to a gene. Germline-derived CDR1 and CDR2 are SGHRS and YFSETQ. The complete variable domain, with remaining parts taken from reference TRBV5-1 and TRBJ2-7, reads KAGVTQTPRYLIKTRGQQVTLSCSPISGHRSVSWYQQTPGQGLQFLFEYFSETQRNKGNFPGRFSGRQFSNSRSEMNVSTLELGDSALYLCASSVRGRPDEQYFGPGTRLTVT.

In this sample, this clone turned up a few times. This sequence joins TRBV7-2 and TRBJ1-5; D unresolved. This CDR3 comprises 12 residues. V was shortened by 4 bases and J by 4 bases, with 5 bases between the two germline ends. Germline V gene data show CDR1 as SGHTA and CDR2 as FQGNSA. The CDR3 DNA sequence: TGTGCCAGCAGCTCGCGGAATCAGCCCCAGCATTTT. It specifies CASSSRNQPQHF. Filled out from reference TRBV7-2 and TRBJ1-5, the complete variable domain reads GAGVSQSPSNKVTEKGKDVELRCDPISGHTALYWYRQSLGQGLEFLIYFQGNSAPDKSGLPSDRFSAERTGGSVSTLTIQRTQQEDSAVYLCASSSRNQPQHFGDGTRLSIL.

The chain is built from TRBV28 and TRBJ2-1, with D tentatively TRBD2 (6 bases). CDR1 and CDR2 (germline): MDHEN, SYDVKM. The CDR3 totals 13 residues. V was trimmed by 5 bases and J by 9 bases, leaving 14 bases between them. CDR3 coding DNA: TGTGCCAGCAGTCCGGGGACTCGTACTGAGCAGTTCTTC. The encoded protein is CASSPGTRTEQFF.

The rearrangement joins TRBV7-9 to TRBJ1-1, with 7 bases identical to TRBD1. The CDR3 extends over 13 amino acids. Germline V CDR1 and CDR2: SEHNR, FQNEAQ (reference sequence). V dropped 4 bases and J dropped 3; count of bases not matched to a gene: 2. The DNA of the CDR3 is TGTGCCAGCAGCTGGGACAGATACACTGAAGCTTTCTTT. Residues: CASSWDRYTEAFF.

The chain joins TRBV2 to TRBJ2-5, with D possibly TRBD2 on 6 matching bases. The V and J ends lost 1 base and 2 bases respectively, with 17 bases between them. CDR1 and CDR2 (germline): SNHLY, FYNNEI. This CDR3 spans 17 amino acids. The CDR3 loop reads CASSEDRGAGRQETQYF. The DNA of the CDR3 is TGTGCCAGCAGTGAAGATCGGGGAGCAGGGAGGCAAGAGACCCAGTACTTC.

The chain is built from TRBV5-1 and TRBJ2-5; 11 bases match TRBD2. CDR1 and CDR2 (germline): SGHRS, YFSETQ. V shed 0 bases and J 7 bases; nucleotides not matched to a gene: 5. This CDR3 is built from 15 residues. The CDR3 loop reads CASSLARTSGWTQYF. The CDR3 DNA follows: TGCGCCAGCAGCTTGGCCCGGACTAGCGGGTGGACCCAGTACTTC.

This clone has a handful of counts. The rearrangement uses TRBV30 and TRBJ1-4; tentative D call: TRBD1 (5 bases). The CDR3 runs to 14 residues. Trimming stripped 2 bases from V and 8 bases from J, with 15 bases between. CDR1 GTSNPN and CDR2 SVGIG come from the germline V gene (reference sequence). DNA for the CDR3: TGTGCCTGGAGTCTTGACATGTGGGACGAAAAACTGTTTTTT. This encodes CAWSLDMWDEKLFF.

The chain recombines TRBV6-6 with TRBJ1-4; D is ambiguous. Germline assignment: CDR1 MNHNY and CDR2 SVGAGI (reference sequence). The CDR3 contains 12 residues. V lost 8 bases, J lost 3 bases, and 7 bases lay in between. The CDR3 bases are TGTGCCAGCGAGGTCCCTAATGAAAAACTGTTTTTT. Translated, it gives CASEVPNEKLFF.

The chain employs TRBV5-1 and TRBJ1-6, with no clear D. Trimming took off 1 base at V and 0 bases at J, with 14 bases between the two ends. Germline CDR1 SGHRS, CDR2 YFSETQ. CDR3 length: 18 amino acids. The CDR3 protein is CASSLTQSRSSYNSPLHF. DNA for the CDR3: TGCGCCAGCAGCTTGACGCAGTCGAGAAGCTCCTATAATTCACCCCTCCACTTT. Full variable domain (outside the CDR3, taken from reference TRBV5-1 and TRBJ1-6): KAGVTQTPRYLIKTRGQQVTLSCSPISGHRSVSWYQQTPGQGLQFLFEYFSETQRNKGNFPGRFSGRQFSNSRSEMNVSTLELGDSALYLCASSLTQSRSSYNSPLHFGNGTRLTVT.

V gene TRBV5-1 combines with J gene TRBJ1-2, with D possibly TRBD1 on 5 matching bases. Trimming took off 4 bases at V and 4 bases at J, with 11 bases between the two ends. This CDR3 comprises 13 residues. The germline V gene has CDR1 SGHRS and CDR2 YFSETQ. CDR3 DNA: TGCGCCAGCAGCCCTGGGACCCTCTATGGCTACACCTTC. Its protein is CASSPGTLYGYTF.

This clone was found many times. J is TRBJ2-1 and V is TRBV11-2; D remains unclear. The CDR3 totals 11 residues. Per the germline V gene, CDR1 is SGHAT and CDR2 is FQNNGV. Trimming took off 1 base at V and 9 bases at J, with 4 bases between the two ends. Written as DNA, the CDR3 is TGTGCCAGCAGCTTAGTCTTTGAGCAGTTCTTC. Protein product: CASSLVFEQFF. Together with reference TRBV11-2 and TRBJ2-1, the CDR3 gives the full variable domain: EAGVAQSPRYKIIEKRQSVAFWCNPISGHATLYWYQQILGQGPKLLIQFQNNGVVDDSQLPKDRFSAERLKGVDSTLKIQPAKLEDSAVYLCASSLVFEQFFGPGTRLTVL.

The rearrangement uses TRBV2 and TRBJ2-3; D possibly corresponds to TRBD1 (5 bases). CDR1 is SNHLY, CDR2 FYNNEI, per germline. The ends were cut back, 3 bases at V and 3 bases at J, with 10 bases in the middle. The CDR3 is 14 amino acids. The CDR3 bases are TGTGCCAGCAGTGACAGGGTGGTGACAGATACGCAGTATTTT. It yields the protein CASSDRVVTDTQYF.

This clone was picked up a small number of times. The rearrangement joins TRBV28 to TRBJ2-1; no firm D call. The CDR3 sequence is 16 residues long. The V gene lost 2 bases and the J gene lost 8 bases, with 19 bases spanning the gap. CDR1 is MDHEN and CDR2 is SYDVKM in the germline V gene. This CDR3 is CASSLRTMGPLDEQFF. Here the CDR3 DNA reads TGTGCCAGCAGTTTACGTACCATGGGTCCGTTAGATGAGCAGTTCTTC.

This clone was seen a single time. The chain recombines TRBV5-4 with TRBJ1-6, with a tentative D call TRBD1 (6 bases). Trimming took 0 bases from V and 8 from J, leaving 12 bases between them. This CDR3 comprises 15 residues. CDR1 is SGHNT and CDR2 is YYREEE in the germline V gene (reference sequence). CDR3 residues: CASSLVGQSYSPLHF. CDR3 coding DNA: TGTGCCAGCAGCTTGGTCGGACAGTCCTATTCACCCCTCCACTTT.

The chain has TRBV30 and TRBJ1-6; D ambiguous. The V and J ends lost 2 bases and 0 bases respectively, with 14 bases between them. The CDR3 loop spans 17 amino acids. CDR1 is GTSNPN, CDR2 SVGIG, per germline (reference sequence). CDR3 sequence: CAWSPGRASSYNSPLHF. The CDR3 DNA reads TGTGCCTGGAGTCCCGGGAGGGCTAGCTCCTATAATTCACCCCTCCACTTT.

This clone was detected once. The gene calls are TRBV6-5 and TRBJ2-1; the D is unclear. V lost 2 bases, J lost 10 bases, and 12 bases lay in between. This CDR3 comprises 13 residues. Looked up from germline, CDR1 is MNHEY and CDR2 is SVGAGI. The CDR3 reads CASSYVYLGEQFF. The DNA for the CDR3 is TGTGCCAGCAGTTACGTATATTTGGGGGAGCAGTTCTTC.

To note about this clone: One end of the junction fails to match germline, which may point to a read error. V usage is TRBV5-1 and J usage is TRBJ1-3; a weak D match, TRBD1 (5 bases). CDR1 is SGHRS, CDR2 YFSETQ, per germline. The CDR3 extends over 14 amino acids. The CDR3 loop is CASSLGGSGNTIYF. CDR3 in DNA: TGTGCCAGCAGCTTGGGGGGCTCTGGAAACACCATATATTTT.

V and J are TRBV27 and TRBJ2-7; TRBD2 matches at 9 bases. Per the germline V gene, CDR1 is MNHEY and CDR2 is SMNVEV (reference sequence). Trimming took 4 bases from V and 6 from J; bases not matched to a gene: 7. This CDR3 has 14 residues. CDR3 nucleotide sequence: TGTGCCAGCAGTTGGTTGCGGGAGGGATCCGAGCAGTACTTC. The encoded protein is CASSWLREGSEQYF.

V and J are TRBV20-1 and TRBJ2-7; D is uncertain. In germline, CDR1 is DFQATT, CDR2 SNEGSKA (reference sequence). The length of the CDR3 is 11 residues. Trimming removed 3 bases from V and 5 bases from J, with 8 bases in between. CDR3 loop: CSASRQHEQYF. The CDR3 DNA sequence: TGCAGTGCTAGCCGGCAGCACGAGCAGTACTTC.

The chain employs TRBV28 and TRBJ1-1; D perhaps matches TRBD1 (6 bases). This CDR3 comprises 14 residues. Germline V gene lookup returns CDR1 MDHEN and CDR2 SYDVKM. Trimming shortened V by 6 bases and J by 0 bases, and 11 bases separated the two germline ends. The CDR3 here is CASSNGDMNTEAFF. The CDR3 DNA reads TGTGCCAGCAGCAACGGGGACATGAACACTGAAGCTTTCTTT.